The text below deals with one TCR beta chain. The antigen is not known. Using its own MiXCR run on the reads, TCRdb lists one record per CDR3 protein. The table lists about 450,000 distinct CDR3 sequences, approximately 31% of them singletons, with roughly an eighth in the top ten. The data were taken from a study of T cell repertoires in cytomegalovirus infection. In the study overall: Matching HLA type, along with CMV infection, was indicated by public TCR beta signatures. Points from the study as a whole: CMV carriers having the relevant HLA were flagged by cumulative public TCR beta family frequency. The study found HLA-C-restricted CMV-specific TCR beta clonotypes dominating the ex vivo response.

V was clipped by 5 bases and J by 0 bases, with 10 bases between them. This CDR3 comprises 14 residues. Germline V gives CDR1 DFQATT, CDR2 SNEGSKA (reference sequence). V is TRBV20-1 and J is TRBJ1-4; D not certain. Input material: PBMCs. The sequence was obtained from a human donor in good health (CMV status not recorded). Some clones in this sample may be carry-over from other donors' samples. CDR3 amino acids: CSAQDVATNEKLFF. The CDR3, as DNA: TGCAGTGCTCAGGACGTTGCAACTAATGAAAAACTGTTTTTT.